This passage covers 21 T cell receptor beta chains from one sample sequenced in a study of blood T cell repertoires in COVID-19. Here immunoSEQ multiplex PCR was the method, and the copy in TCRdb shows in-frame clones only, minus some. The sample includes roughly 440,000 clones, approximately 89% of them seen just once. Sequenced sample: peripheral blood. Receptors were obtained from a woman in her forties or fifties with COVID-19, enrolled during active disease.

The chain has TRBV19 and TRBJ2-1; D not certain. The CDR3 spans 15 residues. The germline CDR1 and CDR2 sequences are LNHDA and SQIVND (reference sequence). V dropped 4 bases and J dropped 7 bases, with 17 bases sitting between them. Written as DNA, the CDR3 is TGTGCCAGTAGTACCCAACAGTCTCTCCCTAATGAGCAGTTCTTC. This sequence encodes CASSTQQSLPNEQFF. Drawing the rest from reference TRBV19 and TRBJ2-1, the complete variable domain is DGGITQSPKYLFRKEGQNVTLSCEQNLNHDAMYWYRQDPGQGLRLIYYSQIVNDFQKGDIAEGYSVSREKKESFPLTVTSAQKNPTAFYLCASSTQQSLPNEQFFGPGTRLTVL.

The chain is built from TRBV24-1 and TRBJ1-2; tentatively, D is TRBD1 (5 bases). The CDR3 extends over 13 amino acids. Germline CDR1 and CDR2: KGHDR and SFDVKD. Trimming pared 6 bases from V and 2 bases from J, leaving 9 bases between. CDR3 amino acids: CATSLTANYGYTF. Written as DNA, the CDR3 is TGTGCCACCAGTCTGACAGCCAACTATGGCTACACCTTC.

This sequence joins TRBV25-1 and TRBJ1-1; tentatively, D is TRBD1 (6 bases). This CDR3 has 14 residues. Germline assignment: CDR1 MGHDK and CDR2 SYGVNS. V lost 10 bases and J 2 bases, leaving 17 bases between the germline ends. In nucleotides, the CDR3 is TGTGCCATCCTTACCAGACAGGAAAACACTGAAGCTTTCTTT. The encoded protein is CAILTRQENTEAFF. The whole variable domain, remainder taken from reference TRBV25-1 and TRBJ1-1, is EADIYQTPRYLVIGTGKKITLECSQTMGHDKMYWYQQDPGMELHLIHYSYGVNSTEKGDLSSESTVSRIRTEHFPLTLESARPSHTSQYLCAILTRQENTEAFFGQGTRLTVV.

The genes are TRBV2 and TRBJ1-1; TRBD1 is a possible D gene (6 bases). V was trimmed by 9 bases and J by 1 base, leaving 12 bases between them. The CDR3 has 13 residues. CDR1 is SNHLY and CDR2 is FYNNEI in the germline V gene. The CDR3: CASLDSSNTEAFF. In DNA, the CDR3 is TGTGCCAGTTTGGACAGCTCGAACACTGAAGCTTTCTTT.

This clone was detected only once. The V gene is TRBV5-1, the J gene TRBJ2-7; no reliable D call. CDR1 is SGHRS, CDR2 YFSETQ, per germline. V lost 1 base, J lost 3 bases, and 11 bases lay in between. The CDR3 length is 14 residues. CDR3 residues: CASSLSSRFYEQYF. Written as DNA, the CDR3 is TGCGCCAGCAGCTTGTCATCTAGGTTCTACGAGCAGTACTTC.

The chain employs TRBV7-8 and TRBJ2-7, with 8 bases that match TRBD2. V trimming: 5 bases; J trimming: 9 bases; junction bases outside the gene matches: 6. The germline CDR1 and CDR2 sequences are SGHVS and FQNEAQ. The CDR3 spans 12 residues. The chain's CDR3 is CASSRRGGVQYF. The DNA of the CDR3 is TGTGCCAGCAGCCGCCGGGGGGGGGTGCAGTACTTC.

V usage is TRBV6-2 or TRBV6-3 and J usage is TRBJ1-6; maybe TRBD1 (5 bases). This CDR3 contains 15 residues. CDR1 is MNHEY, CDR2 SVGEGT, per germline. The V end was cut by 0 bases, the J end by 8 bases, with 11 bases between. CDR3 in DNA: TGTGCCAGCAGTTACTCGAACAGGTTGTATTCACCCCTCCACTTT. This encodes CASSYSNRLYSPLHF.

This clone was observed a single time. The chain employs TRBV5-4 and TRBJ1-1; D uncertain. There are 14 residues in the CDR3. The germline V gene has CDR1 SGHNT and CDR2 YYREEE (reference sequence). V lost 0 bases and J 3 bases, leaving 9 bases between the germline ends. The CDR3 region is CASSLGTADTEAFF. CDR3 DNA: TGTGCCAGCAGCTTGGGAACAGCAGACACTGAAGCTTTCTTT.

This rearrangement joins TRBV2 to TRBJ2-3, with D tentatively TRBD1 (5 bases). CDR3 size: 13 residues. Germline CDR1 SNHLY, CDR2 FYNNEI. Trimming took off 6 bases at V and 1 base at J, with 8 bases between the two ends. This CDR3 reads CASSQGGTDTQYF. The CDR3 nucleotides read TGTGCCAGCAGCCAAGGGGGCACAGATACGCAGTATTTT. Supplemented by reference TRBV2 and TRBJ2-3, the full variable domain reads EPEVTQTPSHQVTQMGQEVILRCVPISNHLYFYWYRQILGQKVEFLVSFYNNEISEKSEIFDDQFSVERPDGSNFTLKIRSTKLEDSAMYFCASSQGGTDTQYFGPGTRLTVL.

CDR3 nucleotide sequence: TGCGCCAGCAGGGAAGACTTCTACTCTGGAAACACCATATATTTT. Protein product: CASREDFYSGNTIYF. The chain uses TRBV5-1 and TRBJ1-3; D is unclear. Trimming removed 5 bases at V and 0 bases at J, with 12 bases between. CDR1 and CDR2 from the germline V gene are SGHRS and YFSETQ. CDR3 length equals 15 residues.

This chain uses TRBV19 with TRBJ1-2; D is perhaps TRBD1 (6 bases). This CDR3 is built from 13 residues. Trimming took 3 bases from V and 8 from J, leaving 13 bases between them. CDR1 is LNHDA and CDR2 is SQIVND in the germline V gene (reference sequence). The CDR3 nucleotides read TGTGCCAGTAGTATTGGGGGCGCGGAAGGCTACACCTTC. It translates to CASSIGGAEGYTF.

The rearrangement uses TRBV9 and TRBJ1-4; 11 bases agree with TRBD1. The germline V gene encodes CDR1 SGDLS and CDR2 YYNGEE. Trimming at V came to 3 bases and at J to 8 bases, leaving 6 bases not matched to a gene. This CDR3 has 15 residues. CDR3 in amino acids: CASSARDRGKEKLFF. The CDR3 coding sequence is TGTGCCAGCAGCGCCCGGGACAGGGGGAAGGAAAAACTGTTTTTT.

The chain carries TRBV28 and TRBJ1-4, with D possibly TRBD1 on 6 matching bases. The CDR3 totals 14 residues. Trimming took 1 base from V and 5 from J, leaving 8 bases between them. Germline V gene sequence: CDR1 MDHEN, CDR2 SYDVKM. The DNA for the CDR3 is TGTGCCAGCAGTTTATTCCAGGGGAATGAAAAACTGTTTTTT. Protein sequence: CASSLFQGNEKLFF.

The V gene is TRBV9, the J gene TRBJ2-7, with a weak D call TRBD2 (6 bases). Trimming cost V 0 bases and J 3 bases, with 10 bases left between them. CDR1 is SGDLS and CDR2 is YYNGEE in the germline V gene. This CDR3 spans 14 amino acids. Here the CDR3 DNA reads TGTGCCAGCAGCGTAGACGGGACTTACTACGAGCAGTACTTC. This gives the protein CASSVDGTYYEQYF.

The chain is built from TRBV7-9 and TRBJ1-5; D not certain. There are 16 residues in the CDR3. Trimming pared 2 bases from V and 4 bases from J, leaving 15 bases between. The V gene's germline CDR1 is SEHNR and CDR2 FQNEAQ (reference sequence). The chain's CDR3 is CASSLPAGTTNQPQHF. CDR3 in DNA: TGTGCCAGCAGCTTACCGGCGGGTACGACTAATCAGCCCCAGCATTTT.

The rearrangement joins TRBV3-1 (or the pseudogene TRBV3-2) to TRBJ2-1; D not resolved. V lost 4 bases and J 0 bases, leaving 13 bases between the germline ends. The germline gives CDR1 LGHDT, CDR2 YNNKEL (reference sequence). The CDR3 extends over 16 amino acids. The CDR3 here is CASSRSGQSSYNEQFF. DNA of the CDR3: TGTGCCAGCAGCCGGTCAGGCCAAAGCTCCTACAATGAGCAGTTCTTC.

Turning to this clone: Sequence at one end of the junction differs from germline and may be a read error. The chain links TRBV13 to TRBJ1-2, with D possibly being TRBD1 (5 bases). The germline gives CDR1 PRHDT, CDR2 FYEKMQ (reference sequence). The CDR3 runs to 16 residues. The CDR3 DNA is TGTGCCAGCAGCTTAGGCCGCGGGACGGCTAACTATGACTACACCTTC. Residues: CASSLGRGTANYDYTF.

The rearrangement links TRBV6-5 to TRBJ2-4; D is unclear. Germline lookup yields CDR1 MNHEY and CDR2 SVGAGI. The CDR3 extends over 13 amino acids. Between the trimmed V and J ends, which lost 5 bases and 0 bases, there was a span of 5 bases. The DNA for the CDR3 is TGTGCCAGCAGTCCTATAGCCAAAAACATTCAGTACTTC. It yields the protein CASSPIAKNIQYF.

The J gene is TRBJ2-1, the V gene TRBV7-6; no clear D. The V gene lost 1 base and the J gene lost 2 bases, with 12 bases spanning the gap. The CDR3 length is 16 residues. The germline gives CDR1 SGHVS, CDR2 FNYEAQ. CDR3 DNA: TGTGCCAGCAGCTTAGGAGGCCTCGGAGCCTACAATGAGCAGTTCTTC. It codes for CASSLGGLGAYNEQFF.

About this clone: Relative to the germline gene, one junction end is altered; a read error may explain this. CDR3 DNA sequence: TGTGCCAGCAGGGAAGACAGTGCCACGGCTGGCTACACCTTC. It specifies CASREDSATAGYTF. The genes are TRBV2 and TRBJ1-2; maybe TRBD1 (5 bases). CDR1 is SNHLY and CDR2 is FYNNEI in the germline V gene. The CDR3 consists of 14 residues. The full variable domain, completed using reference TRBV2 and TRBJ1-2, is EPEVTQTPSHQVTQMGQEVILRCVPISNHLYFYWYRQILGQKVEFLVSFYNNEISEKSEIFDDQFSVERPDGSNFTLKIRSTKLEDSAMYFCASREDSATAGYTFGSGTRLTVV.

The rearrangement links TRBV5-4 to TRBJ1-1, with 7 positions matching TRBD1. The CDR3 covers 14 residues. The germline V gene has CDR1 SGHNT and CDR2 YYREEE (reference sequence). V shed 0 bases and J 4 bases; nucleotides not matched to a gene: 3. The CDR3 sequence is CASSLETGRTEAFF. The CDR3 DNA is TGTGCCAGCAGCTTGGAGACAGGGCGCACTGAAGCTTTCTTT.